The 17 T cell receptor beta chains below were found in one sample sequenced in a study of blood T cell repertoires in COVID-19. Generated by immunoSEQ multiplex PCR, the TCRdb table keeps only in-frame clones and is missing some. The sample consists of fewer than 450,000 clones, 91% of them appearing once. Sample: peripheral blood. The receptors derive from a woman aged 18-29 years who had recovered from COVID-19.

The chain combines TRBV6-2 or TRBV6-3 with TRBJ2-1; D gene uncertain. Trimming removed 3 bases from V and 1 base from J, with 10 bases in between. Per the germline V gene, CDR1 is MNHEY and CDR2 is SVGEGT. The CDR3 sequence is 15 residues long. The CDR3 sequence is CASSYTVASYNEQFF. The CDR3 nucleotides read TGTGCCAGCAGTTATACGGTCGCATCCTACAATGAGCAGTTCTTC.

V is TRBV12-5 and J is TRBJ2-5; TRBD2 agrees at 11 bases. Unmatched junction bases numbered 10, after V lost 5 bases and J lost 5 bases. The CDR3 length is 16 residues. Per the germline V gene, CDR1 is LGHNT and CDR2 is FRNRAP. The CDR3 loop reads CASGPGKLAGVETQYF. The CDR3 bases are TGTGCTAGTGGTCCTGGTAAACTAGCGGGAGTGGAGACCCAGTACTTC.

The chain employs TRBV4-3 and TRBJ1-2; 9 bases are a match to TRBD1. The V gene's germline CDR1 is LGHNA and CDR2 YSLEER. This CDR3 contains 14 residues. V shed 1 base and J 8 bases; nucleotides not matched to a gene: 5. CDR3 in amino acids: CASSQVRTGEGYTF. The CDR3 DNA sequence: TGCGCCAGCAGCCAAGTTCGGACAGGGGAAGGCTACACCTTC.

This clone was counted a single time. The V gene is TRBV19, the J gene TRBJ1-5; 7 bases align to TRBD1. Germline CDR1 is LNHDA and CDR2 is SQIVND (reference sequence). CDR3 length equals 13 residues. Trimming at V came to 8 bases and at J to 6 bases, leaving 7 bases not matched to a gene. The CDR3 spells CASRETGFQPQHF. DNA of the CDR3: TGTGCCAGTCGAGAGACAGGGTTTCAGCCCCAGCATTTT. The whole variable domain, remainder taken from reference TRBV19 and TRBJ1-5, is DGGITQSPKYLFRKEGQNVTLSCEQNLNHDAMYWYRQDPGQGLRLIYYSQIVNDFQKGDIAEGYSVSREKKESFPLTVTSAQKNPTAFYLCASRETGFQPQHFGDGTRLSIL.

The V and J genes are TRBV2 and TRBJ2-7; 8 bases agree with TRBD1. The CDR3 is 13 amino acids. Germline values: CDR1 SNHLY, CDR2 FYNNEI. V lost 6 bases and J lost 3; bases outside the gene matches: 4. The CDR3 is CASSSTGGYEQYV. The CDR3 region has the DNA TGTGCCAGCAGCTCTACAGGGGGCTACGAGCAGTACGTC.

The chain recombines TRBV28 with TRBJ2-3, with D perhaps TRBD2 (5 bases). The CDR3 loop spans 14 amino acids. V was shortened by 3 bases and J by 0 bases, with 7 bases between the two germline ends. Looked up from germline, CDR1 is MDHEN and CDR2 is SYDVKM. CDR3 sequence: CASSFGGSTDTQYF. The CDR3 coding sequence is TGTGCCAGCAGTTTTGGCGGGAGCACAGATACGCAGTATTTT.

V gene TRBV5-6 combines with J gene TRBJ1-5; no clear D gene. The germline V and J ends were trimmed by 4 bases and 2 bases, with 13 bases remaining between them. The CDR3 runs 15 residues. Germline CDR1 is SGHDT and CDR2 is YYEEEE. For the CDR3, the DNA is TGTGCCAGCAGCCCATCGGGGTCGGGCAATCAGCCCCAGCATTTT. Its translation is CASSPSGSGNQPQHF. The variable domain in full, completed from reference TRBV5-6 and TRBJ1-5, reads DAGVTQSPTHLIKTRGQQVTLRCSPKSGHDTVSWYQQALGQGPQFIFQYYEEEERQRGNFPDRFSGHQFPNYSSELNVNALLLGDSALYLCASSPSGSGNQPQHFGDGTRLSIL.

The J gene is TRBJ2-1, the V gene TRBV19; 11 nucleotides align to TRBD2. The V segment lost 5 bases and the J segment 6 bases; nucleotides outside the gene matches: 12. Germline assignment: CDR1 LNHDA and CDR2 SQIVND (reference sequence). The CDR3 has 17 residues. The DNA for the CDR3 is TGTGCCAGTAGTTTCACCTCTAGCGGGAGGTGGGCCAATGAGCAGTTCTTC. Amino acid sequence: CASSFTSSGRWANEQFF.

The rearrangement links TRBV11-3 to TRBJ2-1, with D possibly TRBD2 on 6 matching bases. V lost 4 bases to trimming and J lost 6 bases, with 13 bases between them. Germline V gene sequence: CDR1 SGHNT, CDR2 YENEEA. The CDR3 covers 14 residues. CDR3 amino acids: CASSSNTSPNEQFF. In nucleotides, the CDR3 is TGTGCCAGCAGCTCGAATACTAGCCCCAATGAGCAGTTCTTC.

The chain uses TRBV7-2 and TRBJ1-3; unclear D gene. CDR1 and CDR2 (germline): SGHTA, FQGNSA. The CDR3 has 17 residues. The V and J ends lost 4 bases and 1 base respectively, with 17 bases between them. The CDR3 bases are TGTGCCAGCAGCTCGAATCCTGGTCCAGGATCTGGAAACACCATATATTTT. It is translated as CASSSNPGPGSGNTIYF.

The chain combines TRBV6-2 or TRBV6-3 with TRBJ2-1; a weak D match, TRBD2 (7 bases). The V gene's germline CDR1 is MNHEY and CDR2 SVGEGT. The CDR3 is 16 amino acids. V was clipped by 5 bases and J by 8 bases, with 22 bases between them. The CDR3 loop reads CASSPGLPQGMDEQFF. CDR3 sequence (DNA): TGTGCCAGCAGTCCGGGACTACCTCAGGGGATGGATGAGCAGTTCTTC.

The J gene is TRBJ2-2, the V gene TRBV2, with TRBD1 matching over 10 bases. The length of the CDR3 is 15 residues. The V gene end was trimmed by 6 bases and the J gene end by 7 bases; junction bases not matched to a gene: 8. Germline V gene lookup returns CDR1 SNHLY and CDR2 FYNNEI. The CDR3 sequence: CASSLRDRGDGELFF. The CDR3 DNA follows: TGTGCCAGCAGCCTCCGGGACAGGGGAGACGGGGAGCTGTTTTTT.

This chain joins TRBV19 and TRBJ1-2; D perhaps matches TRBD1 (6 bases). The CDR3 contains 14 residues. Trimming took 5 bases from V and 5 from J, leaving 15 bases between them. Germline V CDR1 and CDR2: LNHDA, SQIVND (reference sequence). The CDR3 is CASSQGTLQYGYTF. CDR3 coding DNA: TGTGCCAGTAGTCAGGGGACACTGCAATATGGCTACACCTTC.

CDR3 amino acids: CATSDTGLNEQFF. In DNA, the CDR3 is TGTGCCACCAGTGATACCGGACTCAATGAGCAGTTCTTC. The rearrangement uses TRBV24-1 and TRBJ2-1, with D perhaps TRBD2 (5 bases). The CDR3 runs 13 residues. V lost 3 bases and J 6 bases, leaving 8 bases between the germline ends. Germline V CDR1 and CDR2: KGHDR, SFDVKD.

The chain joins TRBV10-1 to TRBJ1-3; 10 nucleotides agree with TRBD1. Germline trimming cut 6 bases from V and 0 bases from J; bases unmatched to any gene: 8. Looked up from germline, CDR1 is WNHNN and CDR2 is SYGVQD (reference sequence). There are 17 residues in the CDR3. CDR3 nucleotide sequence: TGCGCCAGCAGAGGGACAGGGGATGGGCGCTCTGGAAACACCATATATTTT. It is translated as CASRGTGDGRSGNTIYF.

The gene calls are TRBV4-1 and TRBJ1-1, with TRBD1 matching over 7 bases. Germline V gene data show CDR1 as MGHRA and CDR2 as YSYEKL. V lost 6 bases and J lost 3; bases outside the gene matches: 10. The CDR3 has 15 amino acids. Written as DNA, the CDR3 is TGCGCCAGCAGACACAATCATCAGGGGGACACTGAAGCTTTCTTT. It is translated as CASRHNHQGDTEAFF.

CDR3 sequence (DNA): TGCAGCGTTGGGCAGGGGAAGAATCAGCCCCAGCATTTT. As protein: CSVGQGKNQPQHF. V and J are TRBV29-1 and TRBJ1-5; tentative D call: TRBD1 (6 bases). Trimming took off 4 bases at V and 4 bases at J, with 11 bases between the two ends. This CDR3 spans 13 amino acids. CDR1 is SQVTM, CDR2 ANQGSEA, per germline.